What follows describes a single TCR beta chain. Its antigen is as yet unknown. Staining for CD45RO/CCR7/CD25/CD127/CD95/CD27 allowed sorting of CD4+ naive, central memory, regulatory and stem cell-like memory cells. The data stem from a study of beta chain features in type 1 diabetes. Notes on the study in general: For type 1 diabetes patients, VDJ junctions showed fewer insertions and more deletions. Compared with healthy donors, patients appeared to share more similar naive, central memory and regulatory TCRB repertoires.

The CDR3 has 16 residues. Germline values: CDR1 MNHNS, CDR2 SASEGT. Trimming took 3 bases from V and 0 from J, leaving 12 bases between them. Sequencing targeted expressed TCRB transcripts, as all isolated RNA had been reverse transcribed. The study sequenced naive, central memory and regulatory T cell samples to an average of about 3.6 million reads. The protocol was immunoSEQ multiplex PCR, while the TCRdb copy is restricted to in-frame clones and leaves out a portion. The table shows 120,000 to 150,000 clones, with around 9.3% occurring only once. The rearrangement uses TRBV6-1 and TRBJ2-4, with TRBD1 as a possible D gene (6 bases). This clonotype was sampled from a young man in good health. Material: naive CD4+ T cells from blood. CDR3 DNA: TGTGCCAGCAGTGAGCCGGGACAACCAGCCAAAAACATTCAGTACTTC. This codes for CASSEPGQPAKNIQYF.